These 26 T cell receptor beta chains were all obtained from the same sample, sequenced in a study of control samples from healthy donors and cancer patients. Libraries were prepared by immunoSEQ multiplex PCR; TCRdb keeps only in-frame clonotypes and omits some of them. The repertoire holds about 75,000 clones, with around 94% as singletons. Sample: blood. The receptors stem from a woman in her 40s in good health.

The gene calls are TRBV7-6 and TRBJ2-5; 11 bases agree with TRBD1. There are 17 residues in the CDR3. Trimming cost V 1 base and J 3 bases; bases outside gene matches: 7. In germline, CDR1 is SGHVS, CDR2 FNYEAQ. The CDR3 DNA sequence: TGTGCCAGCAGCTTAGTTTTAAGGACAGGGGGCGAAGAGACCCAGTACTTC. This gives the protein CASSLVLRTGGEETQYF.

V usage is TRBV6-5 and J usage is TRBJ2-5, with D tentatively TRBD1 (5 bases). The V gene lost 4 bases and the J gene lost 5 bases, with 11 bases spanning the gap. This CDR3 region has 13 residues. The V gene's germline CDR1 is MNHEY and CDR2 SVGAGI. The CDR3 loop reads CASSFQTEETQYF. The CDR3 DNA reads as TGTGCCAGCAGTTTCCAGACAGAGGAGACCCAGTACTTC.

The chain combines TRBV6-6 with TRBJ2-5, with a tentative D call TRBD1 (5 bases). CDR1 and CDR2 from the germline V gene are MNHNY and SVGAGI (reference sequence). CDR3 size: 13 residues. V was shortened by 2 bases and J by 3 bases, with 7 bases between the two germline ends. The CDR3 DNA is TGTGCCAGCAGTTACCAGGGTAAAGAGACCCAGTACTTC. It is translated as CASSYQGKETQYF.

V usage is TRBV6-5 and J usage is TRBJ2-6, with unresolved D. V was cut by 6 bases and J by 4 bases, with 10 bases left in between. The CDR3 is made up of 14 amino acids. Germline-derived CDR1 and CDR2 are MNHEY and SVGAGI. CDR3 in amino acids: CASSRAPGANVLTF. CDR3 in DNA: TGTGCCAGCAGCCGGGCGCCGGGGGCCAACGTCCTGACTTTC.

V usage is TRBV10-3 and J usage is TRBJ2-2; perhaps D is TRBD1 or TRBD2 (5 bases each). Germline-derived CDR1 and CDR2 are ENHRY and SYGVKD. V shed 5 bases and J shed 0 bases, with 13 bases lying between them. This CDR3 spans 16 amino acids. CDR3 amino acids: CAISQHGTANTGELFF. The CDR3 bases are TGTGCCATCAGTCAACACGGGACCGCGAACACCGGGGAGCTGTTTTTT.

The count of this clone is one. The chain has TRBV6-6 and TRBJ2-3, with D perhaps matching TRBD1 (5 bases). CDR1 MNHNY and CDR2 SVGAGI come from the germline V gene (reference sequence). Trimming removed 1 base from V and 2 bases from J, with 10 bases in between. This CDR3 comprises 15 residues. CDR3 loop: CASSYFGADTDTQYF. DNA of the CDR3: TGTGCCAGCAGTTACTTTGGGGCGGACACAGATACGCAGTATTTT.

CDR3 bases: TGTGCCAGCACCACCTCCCGGGACAGGGGCGGGAATGAGCAGTTCTTC. Amino acid sequence: CASTTSRDRGGNEQFF. The genes are TRBV2 and TRBJ2-1, with 10 nucleotides matching TRBD1. The CDR3 covers 16 residues. Germline trimming cut 7 bases from V and 7 bases from J; bases unmatched to any gene: 13. Per the germline V gene, CDR1 is SNHLY and CDR2 is FYNNEI.

This clone is a singleton in its sample. The rearrangement joins TRBV10-2 to TRBJ1-3; D unclear. In germline, CDR1 is WSHSY, CDR2 SAAADI. This CDR3 is built from 13 residues. V was clipped by 7 bases and J by 4 bases, with 11 bases between them. CDR3 residues: CASTTGLGNTIYF. The CDR3 region has the DNA TGCGCCAGCACGACCGGGCTGGGAAACACCATATATTTT.

The chain recombines TRBV7-2 with TRBJ2-3; TRBD2 matches at 10 bases. J lost 3 bases, V lost 2 bases, and 8 bases had no gene match. The CDR3 runs 17 residues. Germline assignment: CDR1 SGHTA and CDR2 FQGNSA. DNA for the CDR3: TGTGCCAGCAGCTTATATTTAGCGGGGGGAGGTACAGATACGCAGTATTTT. As protein: CASSLYLAGGGTDTQYF. Combining the CDR3 with reference TRBV7-2 and TRBJ2-3 gives the whole variable domain GAGVSQSPSNKVTEKGKDVELRCDPISGHTALYWYRQSLGQGLEFLIYFQGNSAPDKSGLPSDRFSAERTGGSVSTLTIQRTQQEDSAVYLCASSLYLAGGGTDTQYFGPGTRLTVL.

The rearrangement joins TRBV5-1 to TRBJ1-1, with TRBD1 identical over 9 bases. CDR1 and CDR2 from the germline V gene are SGHRS and YFSETQ. J lost 5 bases, V lost 5 bases, and 10 bases had no gene match. The CDR3 consists of 15 residues. For the CDR3, the DNA is TGCGCCAGCAGGTATGATACAGGGGGCGTAACTGAAGCTTTCTTT. Translating it yields CASRYDTGGVTEAFF.

The chain is built from TRBV3-1 (or the pseudogene TRBV3-2) and TRBJ1-5, with D possibly being TRBD1 (6 bases). CDR3 size: 18 residues. With 1 base removed from V and 3 bases from J, the gap between germline ends came to 19 bases. CDR1 and CDR2 (germline): LGHDT, YNNKEL (reference sequence). CDR3 sequence (DNA): TGTGCCAGCAGCCAAGGTCTGGCGGGGGCGTTTACCAATCAGCCCCAGCATTTT. It codes for CASSQGLAGAFTNQPQHF.

This rearrangement joins TRBV11-2 to TRBJ1-2; D unclear. The CDR3 runs 14 residues. In germline, CDR1 is SGHAT, CDR2 FQNNGV. Trimming left V 1 base short and J 1 base short, with 7 bases between. This CDR3 reads CASSLVAVNYGYTF. CDR3 nucleotide sequence: TGTGCCAGCAGCTTAGTGGCGGTTAACTATGGCTACACCTTC.

The rearrangement uses TRBV28 and TRBJ1-2; possibly TRBD1 for D (6 bases). The CDR3 loop spans 14 amino acids. Per the germline V gene, CDR1 is MDHEN and CDR2 is SYDVKM. The V end lost 5 bases, the J end lost 5 bases, and 15 bases lay between the germline ends. As DNA, the CDR3 is TGTGCCAGCAGTGGGGAAGGCCAGGGGTATGGCTACACCTTC. Residues: CASSGEGQGYGYTF.

The V and J genes are TRBV4-2 and TRBJ2-2; 11 bases align to TRBD2. Germline CDR1 reads LGHNA; CDR2 reads YNFKEQ. J was trimmed by 1 base and V by 0 bases; bases with no gene match: 4. The CDR3 loop spans 18 amino acids. The DNA for the CDR3 is TGTGCCAGCAGCCAAGAACTTACTAGCGGGGGGAACACCGGGGAGCTGTTTTTT. Translating it yields CASSQELTSGGNTGELFF.

The chain couples TRBV28 to TRBJ1-4, with unresolved D. The CDR3 is 14 residues long. The germline CDR1 and CDR2 sequences are MDHEN and SYDVKM. The V end was cut by 2 bases, the J end by 4 bases, with 8 bases between. The CDR3 nucleotides read TGTGCCAGCAGTTTACGAACAGTTAATGAAAAACTGTTTTTT. Protein sequence: CASSLRTVNEKLFF.

This clone was counted a single time. V usage is TRBV5-8 and J usage is TRBJ1-1; TRBD1 matches 8 bases. This CDR3 contains 14 residues. Losses at the gene ends were 4 bases for V and 6 bases for J; bases not matched to a gene: 8. In germline, CDR1 is SGHTS, CDR2 YDEGEE. CDR3: CASSPGQGGSEAFF. The CDR3 coding sequence is TGTGCCAGCAGCCCCGGACAGGGTGGGTCTGAAGCTTTCTTT.

J is TRBJ1-6 and V is TRBV10-3, with D unresolved. Trimming pared 6 bases from V and 7 bases from J, leaving 16 bases between. Germline V gives CDR1 ENHRY, CDR2 SYGVKD. This CDR3 has 15 amino acids. CDR3 loop: CAISATRVGNSPLHF. The CDR3, as DNA: TGTGCCATCAGCGCCACGAGGGTAGGGAATTCACCCCTCCACTTT.

V and J are TRBV4-1 and TRBJ1-6; D possibly corresponds to TRBD1 (6 bases). The CDR3 length is 15 residues. Trimming stripped 4 bases from V and 7 bases from J, with 14 bases between. The germline gives CDR1 MGHRA, CDR2 YSYEKL. The CDR3 loop reads CASSRLGGGNSPLHF. The DNA of the CDR3 is TGCGCCAGCAGCCGGCTGGGCGGGGGCAATTCACCCCTCCACTTT.

This clone was seen more than once but under ten times. The chain recombines TRBV2 with TRBJ1-2, with D perhaps matching TRBD1 (5 bases). The CDR3 has 14 residues. Trimming shortened V by 6 bases and J by 4 bases, and 15 bases separated the two germline ends. Germline V lookup: CDR1 SNHLY, CDR2 FYNNEI. CDR3 region: CASSPTEGIYGYTF. The CDR3 region has the DNA TGTGCCAGCAGCCCTACGGAGGGGATCTATGGCTACACCTTC.

The chain is built from TRBV5-1 and TRBJ2-2; D remains unclear. Germline CDR1 reads SGHRS; CDR2 reads YFSETQ. The CDR3 has 13 amino acids. The germline V and J ends were trimmed by 1 base and 4 bases, with 5 bases remaining between them. The CDR3 is CASSLMGTGELFF. The CDR3 DNA sequence: TGCGCCAGCAGCTTGATGGGCACCGGGGAGCTGTTTTTT.

The rearrangement joins TRBV7-3 to TRBJ2-1; tentatively, D is TRBD1 or TRBD2 (5 bases each). The CDR3 runs 16 residues. V dropped 4 bases and J dropped 1 base, with 14 bases sitting between them. Germline assignment: CDR1 SGHTA and CDR2 FQGTGA. The chain's CDR3 is CASSSLLGVSYNEQFF. DNA of the CDR3: TGTGCCAGCAGCTCCCTTTTGGGGGTGTCCTACAATGAGCAGTTCTTC.

This clone turned up a few times. The J gene is TRBJ1-5, the V gene TRBV12-2; the table calls TRBD1, which could not be checked here. TRBV12-2 is tagged as a pseudogene. This CDR3 contains 14 residues. As DNA, the CDR3 is TGTGCAAGTCGCTCAGGGGAATTAAATCAGCCCCAGCATTTT. Its translation: CASRSGELNQPQHF.

The gene calls are TRBV7-6 and TRBJ2-1, with 10 nucleotides matching TRBD2. Trimming removed 3 bases from V and 10 bases from J; junction bases left unmatched: 9. Germline V CDR1 and CDR2: SGHVS, FNYEAQ. The CDR3 has 15 residues. The CDR3 region is CASSFRASGSGEQFF. CDR3 coding DNA: TGTGCCAGCAGCTTCCGGGCTAGCGGGAGTGGAGAGCAGTTCTTC.

The genes are TRBV2 and TRBJ1-1; D is unclear. The V gene's germline CDR1 is SNHLY and CDR2 FYNNEI. V lost 7 bases, J lost 3 bases, and 12 bases lay in between. The CDR3 loop spans 13 amino acids. The CDR3 DNA sequence: TGTGCCAGCATTCGTGAGTTAGACACTGAAGCTTTCTTT. This gives the protein CASIRELDTEAFF. Full variable domain (rest looked up from reference TRBV2 and TRBJ1-1): EPEVTQTPSHQVTQMGQEVILRCVPISNHLYFYWYRQILGQKVEFLVSFYNNEISEKSEIFDDQFSVERPDGSNFTLKIRSTKLEDSAMYFCASIRELDTEAFFGQGTRLTVV.

This clone has only a few counts. The rearrangement joins TRBV5-1 to TRBJ2-2; 7 positions agree with TRBD1. The CDR3 runs to 14 residues. J was trimmed by 6 bases and V by 0 bases; bases with no gene match: 2. Germline CDR1 and CDR2: SGHRS and YFSETQ. Written as DNA, the CDR3 is TGCGCCAGCAGCTTGGGACAGGGATCCGGGGAGCTGTTTTTT. It is translated as CASSLGQGSGELFF.

The chain combines TRBV9 with TRBJ2-7; 15 positions agree with TRBD2. The junction had 7 bases not matched to a gene; V was cut back by 2 bases and J by 4 bases. Germline assignment: CDR1 SGDLS and CDR2 YYNGEE. The CDR3 totals 17 residues. The CDR3 sequence is CASSVGLAGGPFYEQYF. The CDR3 DNA is TGTGCCAGCAGCGTGGGACTAGCGGGGGGCCCGTTTTACGAGCAGTACTTC.